The T cell receptor beta chain under discussion was sequenced for a study of CXCR3-negative and CXCR3-positive naive CD8 T cells. 5' RACE that incorporated UMI labels was used to prepare the TRB cDNA libraries. TCRdb re-called the 5' RACE reads and gives one entry per CDR3 protein, without DNA. This repertoire includes 85,000 to 130,000 distinct CDR3 sequences. Germline-derived CDR1 and CDR2 are SQVTM and ANQGSEA. The CDR3 is 13 residues long. Details on this clonotype: Its matching antigen is unknown.

Study-level points and caveats: In CXCR3-positive naive cells, the TRB CDR3s were more hydrophobic than in CXCR3-negative naive cells. Surface CD5 matched across naive subsets, and TRB CDR3 properties served to infer TCR strength.

The chain employs TRBV29-1 and TRBJ2-1; TCRdb lists TRBD1, though no DNA is available to test this call. Sequencing used naive CXCR3+ CD8+ T cells from blood. Regarding subset: CD45RO-CCR7+CD27+CD95- naive CD8+ T cells expressing CXCR3 (TNR3+). This TCR was sampled from a human donor in good health. Some clones in this sample may be carry-over from other donors' samples. CDR3 sequence reads: CSAGAGHYNEQFF.